The clone carrying this TCR beta chain was seen a handful of times. Its antigen is unidentified. Trimming removed 6 bases from V and 1 base from J; junction bases left unmatched: 11. CDR3 size: 16 residues. Germline V gives CDR1 SQVTM, CDR2 ANQGSEA. The table came from immunoSEQ multiplex PCR; TCRdb's copy has only in-frame clones and leaves some out. The sample has around 180,000 clones, 80% to 90% seen once; the top ten hold about 6.9%. The entry originates in a study of T cell responses to AZD1222 COVID-19 vaccine. Study at large: Researchers grouped second doses given at about 4 or about 12 weeks into one pool.

Regarding the study as a whole: Spike-spanning, vaccine-associated CD4 TCRs were dominant at 160-218 and 743-854. Baseline serostatus was positive in only six or seven AZD1222 recipients. Nearly half of spike-specific TCRs reportedly target variant regions that are unmutated in the B.1.351 and B.1.1.7 variants.

The source is an adult in good health. The chain couples TRBV29-1 to TRBJ2-5; 10 nucleotides agree with TRBD1. Here the sequenced sample was peripheral blood, taken on day 0 of AZD1222 vaccination. CDR3 sequence (DNA): TGCAGCGTAGTCTTCCGGGACAGGGGCTTCCAAGAGACCCAGTACTTC. This sequence encodes CSVVFRDRGFQETQYF.